This T cell receptor beta chain comes out of a study of T cell repertoires in cytomegalovirus infection. A remark on this clonotype: Antigen unknown.

CDR3 length equals 11 residues. V lost 0 bases, J lost 7 bases, and 4 bases lay in between. Germline V gene lookup returns CDR1 SGHNT and CDR2 YENEEA. TCRdb itself ran the reads through MiXCR, one entry per CDR3 protein. The table has approximately 910,000 distinct CDR3 sequences, around 30% seen once. This sequence was found in a human donor in good health (CMV status not recorded). Some clones in this sample may be carry-over from other donors' samples. The starting material was cultured CD8+ T cells from PBMCs, obtained from culture after CMV antigen stimulation. V gene TRBV11-3 combines with J gene TRBJ2-7; D gene ambiguous. CDR3 region: CASSLEVEQYV. The CDR3 region has the DNA TGTGCCAGCAGCTTAGAGGTGGAGCAGTACGTC.